This passage covers 31 T cell receptor beta chains from one sample sequenced in a study of beta chain features in type 1 diabetes. For these receptors, no antigen is known. The sequenced template was cDNA made from the entire isolated RNA. Profiling relied on immunoSEQ multiplex PCR, and the TCRdb table lists in-frame clones only, not all of them. The profile shows more than 550,000 clones, over 13% of them singletons. Study conclusions and caveats: Among patients with Type 1 diabetes, TCRB CDR3s were moderately but significantly shorter in every one of the four CD4+ subsets.

Sequences were obtained from naive CD4+ T cells from blood. These receptors were collected from a man aged 18 to 29 with type 1 diabetes.

This clone was counted a few times. The V call is TRBV7-6, the J call TRBJ2-3; tentative D call: TRBD2 (8 bases). CDR3 length: 16 amino acids. V was shortened by 5 bases and J by 0 bases, with 15 bases between the two germline ends. Germline assignment: CDR1 SGHVS and CDR2 FNYEAQ. The CDR3 bases are TGTGCCAGCAGCCCTCGGGAGGGGGCGAGCACAGATACGCAGTATTTT. This encodes CASSPREGASTDTQYF.

This chain connects TRBV7-9 to TRBJ1-1; TRBD1 is a possible D gene (5 bases). Trimming pared 1 base from V and 5 bases from J, leaving 8 bases between. The CDR3 consists of 13 residues. Germline CDR1 reads SEHNR; CDR2 reads FQNEAQ (reference sequence). CDR3 in DNA: TGTGCCAGCAGCTTAGAAGAGGGGACTGAAGCTTTCTTT. Translation gives CASSLEEGTEAFF.

This clone was counted only a few times. CDR3 in DNA: TGTGCCAGCAGGGCGGGGGCCTACAATGAGCAGTTCTTC. Translation: CASRAGAYNEQFF. The rearrangement links TRBV7-9 to TRBJ2-1, with 7 bases that match TRBD2. Trimming took 6 bases from V and 2 from J; bases not matched to a gene: 1. CDR1 and CDR2 from the germline V gene are SEHNR and FQNEAQ (reference sequence). The CDR3 contains 13 residues.

This clone was counted between two and nine times. The CDR3 loop is CASKVELNTEAFF. The DNA for the CDR3 is TGTGCCAGTAAGGTGGAATTGAACACTGAAGCTTTCTTT. This chain links TRBV19 with TRBJ1-1; no clear D gene. Germline-derived CDR1 and CDR2 are LNHDA and SQIVND (reference sequence). The V end lost 7 bases, the J end lost 0 bases, and 9 bases lay between the germline ends. The CDR3 length is 13 residues.

The rearrangement links TRBV29-1 to TRBJ1-1; possible D gene TRBD1, 6 bases. Per the germline V gene, CDR1 is SQVTM and CDR2 is ANQGSEA. Trimming left V 6 bases short and J 1 base short, with 27 bases between. The CDR3 covers 18 residues. CDR3 nucleotide sequence: TGCAGCGTCCGCCGTCCCCCCAGTCAGGGGACACAGAACACTGAAGCTTTCTTT. This gives the protein CSVRRPPSQGTQNTEAFF.

This chain links TRBV28 with TRBJ2-7; possible D gene TRBD2, 6 bases. Per germline, CDR1 MDHEN and CDR2 SYDVKM. CDR3 size: 14 residues. Between the trimmed V and J ends, which lost 3 bases and 1 base, there was a span of 10 bases. Written as DNA, the CDR3 is TGTGCCAGCAGTTTCGCGGGAAGGTCCTACGAGCAGTACTTC. Translating gives CASSFAGRSYEQYF.

This clone was found a few times. The chain carries TRBV5-1 and TRBJ2-1; D unresolved. The CDR3 consists of 13 residues. Germline lookup yields CDR1 SGHRS and CDR2 YFSETQ. V lost 3 bases and J lost 10, with 14 bases in between. Here the CDR3 DNA reads TGCGCCAGCAGCTCTCAAACCGGCCACGAGCAGTTCTTC. It specifies CASSSQTGHEQFF.

CDR3 region: CSVAEAFF. CDR3 sequence (DNA): TGCAGCGTGGCTGAAGCTTTCTTT. This rearrangement joins TRBV29-1 to TRBJ1-1; D is ambiguous. CDR1 is SQVTM, CDR2 ANQGSEA, per germline. V was cut by 6 bases and J by 6 bases, with 2 bases left in between. This CDR3 is 8 amino acids long. Drawing the rest from reference TRBV29-1 and TRBJ1-1, the complete variable domain is SAVISQKPSRDICQRGTSLTIQCQVDSQVTMMFWYRQQPGQSLTLIATANQGSEATYESGFVIDKFPISRPNLTFSTLTVSNMSPEDSSIYLCSVAEAFFGQGTRLTVV.

This rearrangement joins TRBV9 to TRBJ2-6; D not resolved. The CDR3 extends over 15 amino acids. CDR1 is SGDLS, CDR2 YYNGEE, per germline. Trimming removed 3 bases from V and 2 bases from J, with 9 bases in between. CDR3 sequence (DNA): TGTGCCAGCAGCGCCTCCCCCACTGGGGCCAACGTCCTGACTTTC. This translates into CASSASPTGANVLTF.

V and J are TRBV6-5 and TRBJ1-1; possible D gene TRBD1, 6 bases. The germline CDR1 and CDR2 sequences are MNHEY and SVGAGI. The CDR3 extends over 15 amino acids. Deletions cut 6 bases from V and 1 base from J, with 15 bases between. Here the CDR3 DNA reads TGTGCCAGCAGCCTTACGGGACACACGAACACTGAAGCTTTCTTT. Its translation is CASSLTGHTNTEAFF.

V and J are TRBV29-1 and TRBJ2-5; tentative D call: TRBD1 (5 bases). This CDR3 region has 13 residues. Trimming took off 7 bases at V and 3 bases at J, with 15 bases between the two ends. CDR1 and CDR2 (germline): SQVTM, ANQGSEA. Here the CDR3 reads CSASGHTKETQYF. For the CDR3, the DNA is TGCAGCGCCTCCGGACACACCAAAGAGACCCAGTACTTC.

This clone has only a few counts. The J gene is TRBJ1-6, the V gene TRBV2; 7 bases are shared with TRBD1. CDR1 and CDR2 from the germline V gene are SNHLY and FYNNEI. This CDR3 has 15 amino acids. V trimming: 5 bases; J trimming: 6 bases; junction bases outside the gene matches: 7. The CDR3 is CASSKQGIGNSPLHF. The CDR3, as DNA: TGTGCCAGCAGTAAACAGGGGATAGGTAATTCACCCCTCCACTTT. Together with reference TRBV2 and TRBJ1-6, the CDR3 gives the full variable domain: EPEVTQTPSHQVTQMGQEVILRCVPISNHLYFYWYRQILGQKVEFLVSFYNNEISEKSEIFDDQFSVERPDGSNFTLKIRSTKLEDSAMYFCASSKQGIGNSPLHFGNGTRLTVT.

CDR3 coding DNA: TGCGCCAGCAGCCTACAGGGGGCGGATAACGAGCAGTACTTC. Protein sequence: CASSLQGADNEQYF. The J gene is TRBJ2-7, the V gene TRBV5-1; 9 bases agree with TRBD1. V trimming: 4 bases; J trimming: 5 bases; junction bases outside the gene matches: 7. The CDR3 sequence is 14 residues long. Germline CDR1 is SGHRS and CDR2 is YFSETQ. Drawing the rest from reference TRBV5-1 and TRBJ2-7, the complete variable domain is KAGVTQTPRYLIKTRGQQVTLSCSPISGHRSVSWYQQTPGQGLQFLFEYFSETQRNKGNFPGRFSGRQFSNSRSEMNVSTLELGDSALYLCASSLQGADNEQYFGPGTRLTVT.

This clone was recorded a few times. The V call is TRBV6-6, the J call TRBJ2-7, with 7 bases fitting TRBD2. This CDR3 has 12 residues. Trimming removed 8 bases from V and 4 bases from J; junction bases left unmatched: 5. CDR1 is MNHNY, CDR2 SVGAGI, per germline (reference sequence). The CDR3 sequence is CASGGSGYEQYF. CDR3 DNA: TGTGCCAGCGGCGGGAGCGGGTACGAGCAGTACTTC.

The chain joins TRBV5-4 to TRBJ1-5; TRBD1 matches at 9 bases. The V segment lost 3 bases and the J segment 6 bases; nucleotides outside the gene matches: 4. The CDR3 consists of 14 residues. Germline V gene data show CDR1 as SGHNT and CDR2 as YYREEE (reference sequence). The CDR3 loop reads CASSSGQGSQPQHF. The DNA of the CDR3 is TGTGCCAGCAGCTCGGGACAGGGAAGTCAGCCCCAGCATTTT.

The chain uses TRBV7-9 and TRBJ2-1; a weak D match, TRBD1 (6 bases). The CDR3 is 15 amino acids. Germline values: CDR1 SEHNR, CDR2 FQNEAQ (reference sequence). V was shortened by 1 base and J by 1 base, with 8 bases between the two germline ends. For the CDR3, the DNA is TGTGCCAGCAGCTTAGAACAGGGTTCCTACAATGAGCAGTTCTTC. Translated, it gives CASSLEQGSYNEQFF.

This clone was observed a handful of times. The rearrangement links TRBV5-1 to TRBJ1-4, with D uncertain. The CDR3 is made up of 15 amino acids. V gave up 0 bases and J gave up 6 bases, with 12 bases separating them. The V gene's germline CDR1 is SGHRS and CDR2 YFSETQ. The CDR3: CASSLGGQEDEKLFF. The DNA of the CDR3 is TGCGCCAGCAGCTTGGGAGGGCAGGAGGATGAAAAACTGTTTTTT.

The chain recombines TRBV5-1 with TRBJ2-5; TRBD2 agrees at 10 bases. Germline V gene sequence: CDR1 SGHRS, CDR2 YFSETQ. The V segment lost 5 bases and the J segment 5 bases; nucleotides outside the gene matches: 6. The CDR3 loop spans 14 amino acids. CDR3 sequence reads: CASSASGSIETQYF. DNA of the CDR3: TGCGCCAGCAGTGCTAGCGGGAGTATCGAGACCCAGTACTTC.

A few counts support this clone. The V gene is TRBV4-1, the J gene TRBJ2-1; TRBD2 matches at 9 bases. The CDR3 has 16 amino acids. V trimming: 0 bases; J trimming: 9 bases; junction bases outside the gene matches: 9. Germline CDR1 MGHRA, CDR2 YSYEKL. The CDR3 loop reads CASSQESLAGAGEQFF. In nucleotides, the CDR3 is TGCGCCAGCAGCCAAGAGTCCTTAGCGGGAGCCGGTGAGCAGTTCTTC.

This chain links TRBV28 with TRBJ2-7, with D maybe TRBD1 (5 bases). V shed 5 bases and J shed 5 bases, with 10 bases lying between them. The CDR3 is 12 amino acids. Germline V lookup: CDR1 MDHEN, CDR2 SYDVKM. This chain's CDR3 is CASSPPGNEQYF. The DNA for the CDR3 is TGTGCCAGCAGTCCCCCAGGGAACGAGCAGTACTTC.

The CDR3 nucleotides are TGTGCCTGGAGTAGGGGGCTGAGCTCTGGAAACACCATATATTTT. This encodes CAWSRGLSSGNTIYF. This chain connects TRBV30 to TRBJ1-3; 7 nucleotides match TRBD1. This CDR3 contains 15 residues. V was pared by 2 bases and J by 0 bases, with 4 bases of the junction left unmatched. Germline V lookup: CDR1 GTSNPN, CDR2 SVGIG (reference sequence).

This clone was seen only a few times. The chain couples TRBV18 to TRBJ2-7; either TRBD1 or TRBD2 may fit D (6 bases each). The CDR3 is 14 amino acids. CDR1 and CDR2 (germline): KGHSH, LQKENI. The germline V and J ends were trimmed by 6 bases and 2 bases, with 14 bases remaining between them. This CDR3 is CASSPGASAYEQYF. The CDR3, as DNA: TGTGCCAGCTCCCCGGGGGCATCCGCCTACGAGCAGTACTTC.

The chain is built from TRBV7-2 and TRBJ2-3, with D possibly matching TRBD1 (6 bases). V was shortened by 4 bases and J by 3 bases, with 11 bases between the two germline ends. Germline V gene sequence: CDR1 SGHTA, CDR2 FQGNSA. The CDR3 loop spans 14 amino acids. CDR3 region: CASSSRTVTDTQYF. In nucleotides, the CDR3 is TGTGCCAGCAGCTCCAGGACAGTTACAGATACGCAGTATTTT.

This chain links TRBV9 with TRBJ1-6; D ambiguous. The germline V gene has CDR1 SGDLS and CDR2 YYNGEE. V was trimmed by 3 bases and J by 7 bases, leaving 8 bases between them. CDR3 size: 13 residues. CDR3 in DNA: TGTGCCAGCAGCGACGGGCCCAATTCACCCCTCCACTTT. This sequence encodes CASSDGPNSPLHF.

Only a few counts were recorded for this clone. The chain uses TRBV25-1 and TRBJ1-4; unclear D gene. Deletions cut 5 bases from V and 0 bases from J, with 7 bases between. Germline-derived CDR1 and CDR2 are MGHDK and SYGVNS. This CDR3 region has 14 residues. The CDR3 here is CASSIRATNEKLFF. Here the CDR3 DNA reads TGTGCCAGCAGTATCCGAGCAACTAATGAAAAACTGTTTTTT. Using reference TRBV25-1 and TRBJ1-4 for the parts outside the CDR3, the full variable domain is EADIYQTPRYLVIGTGKKITLECSQTMGHDKMYWYQQDPGMELHLIHYSYGVNSTEKGDLSSESTVSRIRTEHFPLTLESARPSHTSQYLCASSIRATNEKLFFGSGTQLSVL.

As to this clone: The same CDR3 can be traced to other DNA sequences in this sample. The V call is TRBV29-1, the J call TRBJ2-7, with 11 bases identical to TRBD1. Germline CDR1 is SQVTM and CDR2 is ANQGSEA. The CDR3 is 14 amino acids. V trimming: 3 bases; J trimming: 6 bases; junction bases outside the gene matches: 7. In nucleotides, the CDR3 is TGCAGCGTTGAGGTCGGGACAGGGGGGCGCGAGCAGTACTTC. Its protein product is CSVEVGTGGREQYF.

The sample holds a few counts of this clone. The chain uses TRBV7-9 and TRBJ1-2; D is unclear. V lost 4 bases and J lost 6, with 6 bases in between. The germline CDR1 and CDR2 sequences are SEHNR and FQNEAQ (reference sequence). This CDR3 region has 11 residues. This CDR3 is CASSSDDGYTF. DNA of the CDR3: TGTGCCAGCAGCTCGGACGATGGCTACACCTTC.

This clone occurred a few times. The chain employs TRBV6-6 and TRBJ2-5; 7 bases are a match to TRBD1. Unmatched junction bases numbered 6, after V lost 6 bases and J lost 2 bases. Germline V gene data show CDR1 as MNHNY and CDR2 as SVGAGI (reference sequence). This CDR3 has 14 residues. CDR3 region: CASRPTGEQETQYF. In DNA form, the CDR3 reads TGTGCCAGCAGACCTACAGGGGAGCAAGAGACCCAGTACTTC.

As to this clone: Other DNA sequences in this specimen translate into the identical CDR3. The chain links TRBV7-2 to TRBJ2-2, with a tentative D call TRBD2 (5 bases). The CDR3 is made up of 13 amino acids. The germline V gene has CDR1 SGHTA and CDR2 FQGNSA. The ends were cut back, 2 bases at V and 5 bases at J, with 6 bases in the middle. The CDR3 nucleotides read TGTGCCAGCAGCTTACGAGGGACCGGGGAGCTGTTTTTT. Residues: CASSLRGTGELFF.

V and J are TRBV11-2 and TRBJ2-3; D might be TRBD2 (6 bases). Germline assignment: CDR1 SGHAT and CDR2 FQNNGV. V dropped 0 bases and J dropped 7 bases, with 14 bases sitting between them. CDR3 length: 15 amino acids. CDR3: CASSLDGGKAYTQYF. The CDR3 coding sequence is TGTGCCAGCAGCTTAGATGGCGGGAAGGCTTATACGCAGTATTTT.

The chain couples TRBV28 to TRBJ1-1; no clear D gene. Trimming took 3 bases from V and 5 from J, leaving 7 bases between them. The CDR3 has 12 residues. Germline loops: CDR1 MDHEN, CDR2 SYDVKM. The CDR3 reads CASSLVRTEAFF. The CDR3 DNA reads TGTGCCAGCAGTTTGGTGCGGACTGAAGCTTTCTTT. The full variable domain, rest sourced from reference TRBV28 and TRBJ1-1, is DVKVTQSSRYLVKRTGEKVFLECVQDMDHENMFWYRQDPGLGLRLIYFSYDVKMKEKGDIPEGYSVSREKKERFSLILESASTNQTSMYLCASSLVRTEAFFGQGTRLTVV.